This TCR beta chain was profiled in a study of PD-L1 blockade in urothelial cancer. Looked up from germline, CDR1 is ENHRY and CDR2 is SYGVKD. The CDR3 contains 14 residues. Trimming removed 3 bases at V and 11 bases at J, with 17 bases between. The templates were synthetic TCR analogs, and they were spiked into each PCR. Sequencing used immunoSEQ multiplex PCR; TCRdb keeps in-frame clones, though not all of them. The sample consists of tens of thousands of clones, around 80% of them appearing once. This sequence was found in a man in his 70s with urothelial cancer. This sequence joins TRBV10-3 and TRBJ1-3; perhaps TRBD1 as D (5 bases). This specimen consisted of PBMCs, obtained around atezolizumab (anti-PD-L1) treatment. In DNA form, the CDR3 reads TGTGCCATCAGTGACCCGGGGGAGCGCTCACCCATATATTTT. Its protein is CAISDPGERSPIYF.